This TCR beta chain emerged from a study of T cells in Graves' hyperthyroidism and ophthalmopathy (dated by TCRdb to between 2018 and 2021). Study-level background: Peripheral blood samples were taken at initial diagnosis, before any treatment was given. A discovery cohort of 95 to 100 patients, 43 with Graves' ophthalmopathy and about 58 with stable Graves' hyperthyroidism, was used to find distinguishing TCR V-J signatures. Prospective prediction of ophthalmopathy was tested in an independent validation cohort consisting of about 19 hyperthyroidism patients and around 16 patients who later progressed to ophthalmopathy. The 100 or so discovery patients were randomly split 7:3 into training and test sets. In over five Graves' hyperthyroidism patients, the study also compared T-cell repertoires from thyroid tissue with T-cell repertoires from blood. Following sampling, methimazole starting at 30 mg daily was given to hyperthyroidism patients, and high-dose intravenous methylprednisolone was given to ophthalmopathy patients. TCR Vbeta CDR3 sequencing of 120 to 150 peripheral blood samples (over 40 ophthalmopathy, 75 hyperthyroidism and roughly 17 progressor patients) is reported in the paper. What the work shows at the level of the full study, not this receptor alone: In validation, progression to ophthalmopathy was predicted by the model with around 70% sensitivity and 72.22% specificity, a median of about 6.8 months before onset. A model built on a 13 V-J signature distinguished ophthalmopathy from stable hyperthyroidism, reaching around 87% sensitivity and around 81% specificity in cross-validation and 80%/75% in testing. No statistical method was used to set the sample size in advance, and investigators knew the group allocation. Blood samples also contained most of the expanded thyroid clonotypes (frequency above 0.001), which suggests that blood repertoires may reflect thyroid immune responses.

The TCR beta CDR3 regions were amplified from the RNA transcripts. The first round of RT-PCR for the TCR CDR3 was performed with the HTBI primer set and the Qiagen OneStep RT-PCR kit. A second multiplex PCR round built the libraries, followed by size selection and purification. Paired-end sequencing of the libraries was performed with 100 bp reads on an Illumina HiSeq2000. Per the source publication's procedure: Raw data were processed with SOAPnuke, discarding reads with adapters, uncalled bases, mean Phred below 15, or no exact constant-primer or identifier match. High-quality paired reads were merged using COPE v1.2.5, and each unique nucleotide sequence was defined as a clonotype. MiTCR v1.1 was used to align the clonotypes against IMGT TRBV, TRBD and TRBJ reference segments. The analysis was restricted to V-J combinations with a frequency above 0.0001, which together covered just over 98% of the repertoires. A TCS score was defined as the ratio between F50 (clonal expansion) and ExV (chaos), using BLOSUM62-based TCRdist between CDR3 peptides within each V-J. Welch's t-statistics and random forest reduced 500 to 550 V-J features to under 15, which were used in a naive Bayes classifier (R e1071). In-frame beta chains were kept once TCRdb had trimmed the public reads at Q25 with fastp and called clones with MiXCR. Each CDR3 protein appears once, grouped with its most common genes and DNA. Clone size and V and J calls follow TCRdb, not the original study. The sample table shows hundreds of thousands of distinct CDR3 sequences, and over 15% are seen once. The ten largest clonotypes hold 15% to 20% of the sample.

A patient counted as having stable Graves' hyperthyroidism if no progression to ophthalmopathy occurred over 18 months of follow-up. The hyperthyroidism patients were between 18 and 65 years old and newly diagnosed, with a disease duration of less than 2 months. Any patient with an uncontrolled infection, another autoimmune disease, pregnancy or lactation was excluded. Diagnoses relied on clinical symptoms, serum thyroxine and TRAb, thyroid ultrasound and orbital computed tomography. PBMCs were separated from roughly 9.3 ml of fresh peripheral blood using Ficoll-Paque density gradient centrifugation. Trizol reagent was used to extract total RNA, and RNA quality was then checked on an Agilent 2100 Bioanalyzer. Reading the germline V gene (reference sequence) gives CDR1 LNHNV and CDR2 YYDKDF. V gives up 2 bases and J gives up 6 bases, and the segment between their germline ends measures 22 bases. Taken from cysteine to phenylalanine, the CDR3 has 17 residues. The read is trimmed to its CDR3 DNA, 51 bases read in frame from base 1.

This clonotype was recorded a few times. The target of this receptor is not known. Per-base qualities were not stored, and no clone one base away is much larger. This TCR was sampled from a woman younger than 30 with Graves' hyperthyroidism. Sequences were obtained from blood. Recombination linked TRBV15 to TRBJ2-5, with TRBD2 tentatively as D gene (6 bases match). The DNA sequence is given as TGTGCCACCAGCAGATCCATACTAGCAGGAGCAGTTCAGACCCAGTACTTC. The translation is CATSRSILAGAVQTQYF.